The clone carrying this T cell receptor beta chain was seen only a few times. Its specificity is not known. Using its own MiXCR run on the 5' RACE reads, TCRdb lists one record per CDR3 protein. The table records a few hundred thousand distinct CDR3 sequences, approximately 8.6% of them present only once. The CDR3 is 14 residues long. Germline V CDR1 and CDR2: LNHDA, SQIVND (reference sequence). V was trimmed by 6 bases and J by 6 bases, leaving 18 bases between them. This sample stems from a study of identical twins. Study findings and constraints: Out-of-frame alpha sequences shared between twins exhibited an excess of low generation probability. Cord blood beta clonotypes that were abundant carried fewer insertions, and memory repertoires showed no such trend. Conclusions came from cross-sectional statistical analysis, not from following the same donors.

This same sample was also taken into another study, of yellow fever vaccine responses in identical twins. From that paper: Twins reportedly appeared to share part of their vaccine T cell response while keeping part individual.

The V gene is TRBV19, the J gene TRBJ2-7, with a weak D call TRBD2 (5 bases). The origin of this receptor is a woman in her late teens or twenties in good health. Sequenced: CD8+ T cells sorted from blood. The CDR3 sequence is CASREDFSAGEQYF. CDR3 DNA sequence: TGTGCCAGTAGGGAGGACTTCTCCGCCGGCGAGCAGTACTTC.